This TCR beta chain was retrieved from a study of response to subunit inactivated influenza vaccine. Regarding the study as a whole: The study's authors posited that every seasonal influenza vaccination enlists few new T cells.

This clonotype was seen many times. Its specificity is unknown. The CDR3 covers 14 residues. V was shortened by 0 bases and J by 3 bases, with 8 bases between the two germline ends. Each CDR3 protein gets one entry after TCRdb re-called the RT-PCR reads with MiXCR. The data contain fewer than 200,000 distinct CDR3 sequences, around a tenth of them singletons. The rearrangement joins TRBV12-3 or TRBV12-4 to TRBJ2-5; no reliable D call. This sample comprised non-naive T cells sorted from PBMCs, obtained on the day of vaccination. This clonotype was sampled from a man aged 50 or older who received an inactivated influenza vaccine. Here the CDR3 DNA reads TGTGCCAGCAGTTTAGCGGCTGGTAAAGAGACCCAGTACTTC. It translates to CASSLAAGKETQYF.